Ten or more counts support the clone carrying this T cell receptor beta chain. One junction end disagrees with the germline gene, perhaps due to a read error. Germline V gene lookup returns CDR1 SGHTA and CDR2 FQGNSA. The CDR3 totals 12 residues. This entry is derived from a study of Graves' ophthalmopathy and Graves' hyperthyroidism. Researchers took RNA transcripts and amplified TCR beta CDR3 regions from them. An opening RT-PCR round employed HTBI primers and preceded a second-round multiplex PCR. TCRdb itself ran the multiplex PCR reads through MiXCR, one entry per CDR3 protein. Among 200,000 to 250,000 distinct CDR3 sequences listed, 20% to 25% were seen once.

This TCR came from a woman aged 50 to 60 with Graves' ophthalmopathy. The chain recombines TRBV7-2 with TRBJ2-7; TRBD1 or TRBD2 may be the D gene (5 bases each). The specimen was peripheral blood. CDR3 DNA: TGTGCCAGCAGTGCGGATCTAGGTGTGGGGGACTTC. This encodes CASSADLGVGDF.